This T cell receptor (beta chain) was observed in a study of blood T cell repertoires in COVID-19. Study at large: Acute and convalescent COVID-19 specimens originated in the United States, Italy and Spain.

V was pared by 0 bases and J by 6 bases, with 8 bases of the junction left unmatched. This CDR3 has 16 amino acids. Germline V gene lookup returns CDR1 SGDLS and CDR2 YYNGEE. TCRdb's table, derived via immunoSEQ multiplex PCR, lists solely in-frame clones and lacks some. The sample yields 310,000 or so clones, roughly 87% seen once. The source of this sequence is a man aged 25 to 40 with COVID-19, enrolled during active disease. V usage is TRBV9 and J usage is TRBJ2-3; 9 bases map to TRBD2. Sample: peripheral blood. The CDR3 DNA sequence: TGTGCCAGCAGCGTAGCGGCGGGAGGGCCGAGTGATACGCAGTATTTT. It translates to CASSVAAGGPSDTQYF.